This TCR beta chain was documented in a study of CD8 T cells in ankylosing spondylitis. Study-level results: Seemingly characteristic of ankylosing spondylitis blood was a TCR beta motif consisting of several highly homologous variants. In ankylosing spondylitis patients, matched synovial fluid reportedly showed significant enrichment of disease-linked clones. Disease-associated clones were CD8+ and fairly uncommon in peripheral blood.

This clonotype turned up a few times. What it binds is not known. TCRdb fed the 5' RACE reads into MiXCR, producing one record per CDR3 protein. The sample comprises a few hundred thousand distinct CDR3 sequences, over 15% of which are singletons, and over 0.9% rests with the top ten. Germline V gene data show CDR1 as MDHEN and CDR2 as SYDVKM. CDR3 length equals 15 residues. Deletions cut 1 base from V and 6 bases from J, with 15 bases between. The chain couples TRBV28 to TRBJ1-1; D perhaps matches TRBD1 (5 bases). Specimen: blood, either unsorted or a sorted T cell fraction (not recorded which). The TCR originated in a male donor with ankylosing spondylitis. The CDR3: CASSLSGRRGAEAFF. The DNA of the CDR3 is TGTGCCAGCAGTTTATCGGGACGGCGTGGGGCTGAAGCTTTCTTT.